One T cell receptor (beta chain) is described in this entry. What antigen it recognizes has not been identified. Base quality data are lacking; no much larger clone is found one base away. The record originates from a study of blood T cell repertoires in COVID-19 (dated by TCRdb to the early 2020s). Turning to the overall study: Samples from collaborators originated in the United States, Italy and Spain and spanned both the acute and convalescent phases of COVID-19. Deeply sampled blood TCRbeta repertoires from subjects exposed to, actively infected with, or recovered from COVID-19 were included in the dataset. The material from the prospective study consisted of cDNA or gDNA derived from T cells, B-cell-depleted T cells, or PBMCs. Samples came from the ongoing ImmuneRACE study (first 160 participants) plus 1,254 subjects from 6 global collaborators. The sample metadata nearly always contained a de-identified subject ID, COVID-19 status, age in years and sex. The repertoires were released in a freely available public database intended as a resource for research on the immune response to SARS-CoV-2. Where HLA class I and class II types were available, the types were taken from metadata supplied by the sample provider, not from assay-based typing.

Broad study findings and their caveats: Clinical and demographic metadata were provided uncurated, with the amount varying by source and participant.

Participants in the prospective study were aged 18 to 89 years, lived in about two dozen United States geographic areas, and enrolled through a virtual design. In the prospective study, cohorts were assigned on the basis of participant-reported clinical history obtained from a screening survey and a study questionnaire. Mobile phlebotomists in the prospective study collected whole blood, serum and a nasopharyngeal or oropharyngeal swab from every participant. Over a roughly 2-month period, participants in the prospective study had the option of providing additional blood draws and questionnaires. Prospective study blood samples were shipped either frozen or at room temperature before DNA extraction. The immunoSEQ Assay, a bias-controlled multiplex PCR, was used to amplify TCRbeta CDR3 regions from genomic DNA. In the paper's pipeline: Within the assay, amplification of reference gene primers was used to estimate how many nucleated cells each sample contained. Sequence reads were collapsed and filtered to measure the absolute abundance of every unique TCRbeta CDR3 rearrangement. For each sample, productive Simpson clonality was calculated as the square root of Simpson's diversity index across productive rearrangements. TCRdb provides this immuneACCESS table in a form limited to in-frame rearrangements. Some clones are lacking; in checked studies, under half of them reflect an unresolved V gene, and why the rest are absent is not known. The V and J calls and clone size were taken over from that table, and D and trimming were inferred from the DNA. For this sample there are about 130,000 clones; about 88% appear just once. 2.4% of the sample goes to the ten largest clones.

The germline V gene yields MDHEN for CDR1 and SYDVKM for CDR2. The CDR3 has 15 amino acids, counting the end cysteine and phenylalanine. Left in the record is the CDR3 DNA by itself, 45 bases read in frame from the first base. V ends up 5 bases short and J 4 bases short, with an unmatched junction base count of 4. The source of this sequence is a man aged 40-50 years with acute COVID-19. The sequenced sample was PBMCs or T cells enriched from blood (not recorded which). The chain is made from TRBV28 and TRBJ1-5; 11 central nucleotides agree with TRBD1. The CDR3 protein sequence reads: CASSQGTGGNQPQHF. At the DNA level, the sequence is TGTGCCAGCAGTCAAGGGACAGGGGGGAATCAGCCCCAGCATTTT.